Each of the 2 T cell receptor beta chains below was sequenced from the same sample in a study of blood T cells in healthy people across ages. Next came a second PCR, run for 7 to 11 cycles, which used a sample-barcoded 5' primer along with a J-beta primer mix. From the 5' RACE reads, TCRdb called clonotypes with MiXCR, one entry per CDR3 protein. Of hundreds of thousands of distinct CDR3 sequences listed, roughly 49% were seen once; the top ten hold under 35%. Sequencing was carried out using blood. These receptors were obtained from a woman aged 60-75 years in good health.

The rearrangement joins TRBV9 to TRBJ1-1, with D possibly being TRBD1 (6 bases). V was pared by 0 bases and J by 1 base, with 7 bases between. The length of the CDR3 is 14 residues. Germline CDR1 is SGDLS and CDR2 is YYNGEE. For the CDR3, the DNA is TGTGCCAGCAGCGTAGAACAGGGGAACACTGAAGCTTTCTTT. Translated, it gives CASSVEQGNTEAFF.

A remark on this clonotype: A clone one base away is much larger, so this may be a read error. The chain carries TRBV28 and TRBJ2-4, with D perhaps given as TRBD1 or TRBD2 (5 bases each). The V gene's germline CDR1 is MDHEN and CDR2 SYDVKM. V lost 6 bases, J lost 6 bases, and 18 bases lay in between. This CDR3 spans 15 amino acids. This CDR3 reads CASRLGRNGGNIQYF. The CDR3 nucleotides read TGTGCCAGCAGACTGGGCCGCAATGGGGGAAACATTCAGTACTTC.